In its sample, the clone carrying this TCR beta chain was seen many times. What it recognizes is unknown. To make TCR beta libraries, researchers used iRepertoire HTBI primers and Arm-PCR of CDR3 regions. TCRdb redid the calling of the multiplex PCR reads with MiXCR, one entry per CDR3 protein. The table lists approximately 400,000 distinct CDR3 sequences, 15% to 17% of them singletons. V lost 4 bases, J lost 5 bases, and 12 bases lay in between. This CDR3 has 13 amino acids. The germline CDR1 and CDR2 sequences are SGHRS and YFSETQ. Time point defined: newly diagnosed GD, antithyroid drugs for less than 3 months. PBMCs were the source of the RNA used for TCR sequencing. The data stem from a study of regulatory T cells in long-lasting Graves disease. Study-wide background: Prior antithyroid drug treatment in newly diagnosed Graves' patients lasted under 3 months.

Study-wide findings and caveats: A greater number of public clonotypes (under 3,000) was shared by persistent patients than by new patients (roughly 930). Rather than thyroid tissue, only peripheral blood underwent study. Persistent disease was characterized by preferential usage of TRBV28, TRBJ1-2 and TRBJ2-5.

The sequencing used peripheral blood mononuclear cells (PBMCs), collected at new diagnosis, from a patient treated with antithyroid drugs. V usage is TRBV5-1 and J usage is TRBJ2-5, with a possible D match to TRBD1 (5 bases). The receptor's source is a female donor with Graves disease. In DNA, the CDR3 is TGCGCCAGCAGCGTGGTGGGGCGGGAGACCCAGTACTTC. It codes for CASSVVGRETQYF.